Below, 25 T cell receptor beta chains from the same sample are listed, as sequenced in a study of T cell repertoires in cytomegalovirus infection. MiXCR, run by TCRdb on the reads, gives a single entry per CDR3 protein. The data show a few hundred thousand distinct CDR3 sequences, about 42% seen once. These TCRs' antigens remain unknown. Sequencing was performed on cultured PBMCs, taken from culture after CMV antigen stimulation. All receptors derive from a human donor in good health (CMV status not recorded). Some clones in this sample may be carry-over from other donors' samples.

The rearrangement links TRBV25-1 to TRBJ1-2, with D uncertain. CDR3 length: 13 residues. V lost 1 base, J lost 4 bases, and 7 bases lay in between. CDR1 MGHDK and CDR2 SYGVNS come from the germline V gene. The CDR3 nucleotides read TGTGCCAGCAGTGAATTTCGCGGCTATGGCTACACCTTC. Its translation is CASSEFRGYGYTF.

The chain joins TRBV2 to TRBJ2-3, with D perhaps matching TRBD1 (5 bases). The germline gives CDR1 SNHLY, CDR2 FYNNEI. Trimming pared 0 bases from V and 4 bases from J, leaving 11 bases between. The CDR3 covers 15 residues. The CDR3 reads CASSEAQGSADTQYF. In nucleotides, the CDR3 is TGTGCCAGCAGTGAAGCCCAGGGTTCGGCAGATACGCAGTATTTT.

The chain joins TRBV11-2 to TRBJ2-7; D not certain. Per germline, CDR1 SGHAT and CDR2 FQNNGV. The CDR3 length is 15 residues. V was cut by 6 bases and J by 4 bases, with 19 bases left in between. DNA for the CDR3: TGTGCCAGCAGGCTAGTATTAATCCAAGGGTACGAGCAGTACTTC. Protein sequence: CASRLVLIQGYEQYF.

The chain uses TRBV10-3 and TRBJ2-7, with D unresolved. Germline CDR1 is ENHRY and CDR2 is SYGVKD. The V end lost 5 bases, the J end lost 0 bases, and 11 bases lay between the germline ends. The CDR3 has 14 residues. Here the CDR3 DNA reads TGTGCCATCAGTTTAGCCGCAAGCTCCTACGAGCAGTACTTC. Translation gives CAISLAASSYEQYF.

This sequence joins TRBV7-2 and TRBJ2-1; 9 bases align to TRBD2. CDR3 size: 13 residues. J was trimmed by 6 bases and V by 5 bases; bases with no gene match: 2. CDR1 and CDR2 from the germline V gene are SGHTA and FQGNSA. The CDR3, as DNA: TGTGCCAGCAGCCGGCGGGGGGGCAATGAGCAGTTCTTC. Amino acids: CASSRRGGNEQFF.

With respect to this clonotype: The junction does not match germline at one end; this may be a read error. The chain has TRBV7-2 and TRBJ2-7; 12 bases line up with TRBD1. CDR1 and CDR2 from the germline V gene are SGHTA and FQGNSA. The CDR3 has 16 amino acids. The CDR3 coding sequence is TGTGACAGCAGCTTAGTAGGGACAGGGGGCGCCTACGAGCAGTACTTC. It codes for CDSSLVGTGGAYEQYF.

This chain links TRBV12-3 or TRBV12-4 with TRBJ2-4; 7 nucleotides line up with TRBD2. With 3 bases clipped from V and 5 bases from J, the junction kept 4 bases outside the gene matches. The CDR3 is made up of 14 amino acids. The CDR3 nucleotides read TGTGCCAGCAGTTTCTGGCTAGCGGAAAACATTCAGTACTTC. Its translation is CASSFWLAENIQYF.

The sample holds many counts of this clonotype. The CDR3 DNA sequence: TGTGCCAGCAGCTTAATCGGGACAGAGATTACCTACGAGCAGTACTTC. This codes for CASSLIGTEITYEQYF. The V and J genes are TRBV7-2 and TRBJ2-7, with 7 bases lining up with TRBD1. The CDR3 loop spans 16 amino acids. The junction had 9 bases not matched to a gene; V was cut back by 2 bases and J by 2 bases. From germline, CDR1 is SGHTA and CDR2 FQGNSA.

This clonotype has more than one count but fewer than ten. The chain couples TRBV12-5 to TRBJ2-1; possibly TRBD1 for D (6 bases). This CDR3 spans 14 amino acids. Germline V CDR1 and CDR2: LGHNT, FRNRAP. V lost 6 bases and J lost 2, with 11 bases in between. The CDR3 DNA is TGTGCTAGTGGAGGGACAAGGACCTACAATGAGCAGTTCTTC. Its protein is CASGGTRTYNEQFF.

This chain joins TRBV5-4 and TRBJ2-1; weak D call: TRBD1 (6 bases). CDR3 size: 15 residues. From germline, CDR1 is SGHNT and CDR2 YYREEE (reference sequence). V was cut by 2 bases and J by 8 bases, with 17 bases left in between. The CDR3 reads CASSLMGQPGDEQFF. Written as DNA, the CDR3 is TGTGCCAGCAGCTTAATGGGACAACCCGGGGATGAGCAGTTCTTC.

The chain is built from TRBV11-3 and TRBJ2-2, with a tentative D call TRBD1 (6 bases). CDR1 and CDR2 from the germline V gene are SGHNT and YENEEA. Trimming took off 1 base at V and 5 bases at J, with 14 bases between the two ends. The CDR3 is 16 amino acids. The CDR3 is CASSLAGWGRTGELFF. The CDR3 nucleotides read TGTGCCAGCAGCTTAGCCGGATGGGGGCGGACCGGGGAGCTGTTTTTT.

This clonotype turned up a few times. The chain is built from TRBV7-6 and TRBJ2-7; perhaps TRBD2 as D (6 bases). The CDR3 sequence is 15 residues long. The germline V gene has CDR1 SGHVS and CDR2 FNYEAQ. Trimming cost V 4 bases and J 0 bases, with 13 bases left between them. As DNA, the CDR3 is TGTGCCAGCAGCTCGGCAGCGGGCGACTCCTACGAGCAGTACTTC. Translating it yields CASSSAAGDSYEQYF.

The genes are TRBV19 and TRBJ1-2; D call uncertain. The CDR3 consists of 14 residues. The V and J ends lost 5 bases and 0 bases respectively, with 10 bases between them. CDR1 and CDR2 from the germline V gene are LNHDA and SQIVND (reference sequence). Here the CDR3 DNA reads TGTGCCAGTAGTCCTCAGCTGGCTAACTATGGCTACACCTTC. Translation gives CASSPQLANYGYTF. Together with reference TRBV19 and TRBJ1-2, the CDR3 gives the full variable domain: DGGITQSPKYLFRKEGQNVTLSCEQNLNHDAMYWYRQDPGQGLRLIYYSQIVNDFQKGDIAEGYSVSREKKESFPLTVTSAQKNPTAFYLCASSPQLANYGYTFGSGTRLTVV.

The chain employs TRBV7-9 and TRBJ2-3; TRBD2 matches at 12 bases. The CDR3 is made up of 13 amino acids. V gave up 6 bases and J gave up 8 bases; unmatched junction bases: 3. CDR1 is SEHNR and CDR2 is FQNEAQ in the germline V gene (reference sequence). The CDR3 sequence: CASRRTSGTTQYF. CDR3 in DNA: TGTGCCAGCAGGAGGACTAGCGGGACTACGCAGTATTTT.

The rearrangement links TRBV4-3 to TRBJ2-5; 8 bases align to TRBD1. In germline, CDR1 is LGHNA, CDR2 YSLEER. The CDR3 is made up of 15 amino acids. V lost 1 base, J lost 5 bases, and 6 bases stayed unmatched. DNA for the CDR3: TGCGCCAGCAGCCAAGGGGCAGGGGGCCTGGAGACCCAGTACTTC. Translated, it gives CASSQGAGGLETQYF.

As to this clonotype: At one of its ends the junction is not consistent with the germline gene, which may arise from a read error. The CDR3 here is CASSQGADLVF. The CDR3 DNA is TGTGCCAGCAGTCAAGGAGCGGATCTGGTCTTC. The gene calls are TRBV6-6 and TRBJ2-1; TRBD2 is a possible D gene (5 bases). Germline V lookup: CDR1 MNHNY, CDR2 SVGAGI (reference sequence). This CDR3 is built from 11 residues.

This clonotype was seen a handful of times. The CDR3 sequence is CASSLASLRGAHYGYTF. CDR3 nucleotides: TGTGCCAGCAGCTTAGCCTCCCTGAGAGGGGCGCACTATGGCTACACCTTC. The chain has TRBV7-8 and TRBJ1-2; D might be TRBD1 (5 bases). V was pared by 0 bases and J by 3 bases, with 17 bases between. Germline CDR1 and CDR2: SGHVS and FQNEAQ. There are 17 residues in the CDR3.

Only a few counts were recorded for this clonotype. This chain links TRBV7-2 with TRBJ2-3, with 8 positions matching TRBD1. Germline V gene sequence: CDR1 SGHTA, CDR2 FQGNSA. J gave up 9 bases and V 1 base, and 6 bases lay outside the gene matches. The CDR3 is 14 residues long. CDR3 DNA: TGTGCCAGCAGCTTAGATGGACAGGGTGGGACGCAGTATTTT. Translation gives CASSLDGQGGTQYF.

V and J are TRBV27 and TRBJ1-2, with a possible D match to TRBD1 (6 bases). Trimming pared 4 bases from V and 4 bases from J, leaving 13 bases between. This CDR3 has 14 amino acids. Germline V gene data show CDR1 as MNHEY and CDR2 as SMNVEV (reference sequence). The CDR3 region has the DNA TGTGCCAGCAGTTCCTCTGGACAGACCTATGGCTACACCTTC. This codes for CASSSSGQTYGYTF.

This clonotype was seen more than once but under ten times. The rearrangement uses TRBV11-2 and TRBJ2-5, with no clear D. Germline V CDR1 and CDR2: SGHAT, FQNNGV. The CDR3 is made up of 13 amino acids. Trimming left V 5 bases short and J 0 bases short, with 7 bases between. CDR3 protein: CASSPPYQETQYF. The CDR3 DNA reads TGTGCCAGCAGCCCACCGTACCAAGAGACCCAGTACTTC.

The chain recombines TRBV4-3 with TRBJ2-1; 11 nucleotides agree with TRBD2. CDR3 size: 18 residues. V trimming: 2 bases; J trimming: 4 bases; junction bases outside the gene matches: 10. CDR1 and CDR2 (germline): LGHNA, YSLEER. CDR3 loop: CASSQTLHVAGGYNEQFF. CDR3 coding DNA: TGCGCCAGCAGCCAAACCCTCCACGTAGCGGGAGGGTACAATGAGCAGTTCTTC.

This clonotype was detected only a few times. The genes are TRBV12-5 and TRBJ1-5, with TRBD1 identical over 8 bases. The V segment lost 6 bases and the J segment 2 bases; nucleotides outside the gene matches: 12. The length of the CDR3 is 17 residues. Per the germline V gene, CDR1 is LGHNT and CDR2 is FRNRAP. In DNA form, the CDR3 reads TGTGCTAGTGGGACAGGGGAAAGATCGTTTGGCAATCAGCCCCAGCATTTT. This encodes CASGTGERSFGNQPQHF.

This chain links TRBV7-8 with TRBJ2-7; 7 nucleotides match TRBD1. CDR3 length: 15 amino acids. Germline CDR1 is SGHVS and CDR2 is FQNEAQ. Trimming at V came to 1 base and at J to 3 bases, leaving 6 bases not matched to a gene. CDR3 sequence: CASSLGLTGSYEQYF. The CDR3 DNA sequence: TGTGCCAGCAGCTTAGGATTGACAGGGAGCTACGAGCAGTACTTC.

The chain combines TRBV20-1 with TRBJ2-3; 11 bases fit TRBD2. V trimming: 5 bases; J trimming: 5 bases; junction bases outside the gene matches: 6. This CDR3 has 14 residues. CDR1 and CDR2 from the germline V gene are DFQATT and SNEGSKA (reference sequence). CDR3 sequence reads: CSAYLAGGGDTQYF. The CDR3 DNA sequence: TGCAGTGCTTATCTAGCGGGGGGTGGAGATACGCAGTATTTT.

The V gene is TRBV7-6, the J gene TRBJ2-7, with a tentative D call TRBD2 (6 bases). Trimming pared 2 bases from V and 3 bases from J, leaving 17 bases between. The CDR3 totals 16 residues. In germline, CDR1 is SGHVS, CDR2 FNYEAQ. The CDR3 here is CASSLSPLRENYEQYF. For the CDR3, the DNA is TGTGCCAGCAGCTTATCACCTTTACGGGAGAACTACGAGCAGTACTTC.